Below, 9 T cell receptor beta chains from the same sample are listed, as sequenced in a study of blood T cell repertoires in COVID-19. Measured with immunoSEQ multiplex PCR; TCRdb has only the in-frame clones, and not every one. In the table there are under 350,000 clones, approximately 83% of which are singletons. The sequencing sample was made of PBMCs or T cells enriched from blood (not recorded which). Receptors originate from a woman aged 35 to 49 with acute COVID-19.

This clone was counted only a few times. V usage is TRBV6-2 or TRBV6-3 and J usage is TRBJ2-3, with 11 bases identical to TRBD1. J was trimmed by 5 bases and V by 4 bases; bases with no gene match: 8. CDR1 and CDR2 (germline): MNHEY, SVGEGT. CDR3 length: 16 residues. This CDR3 reads CASSSPRDRGIDTQYF. DNA for the CDR3: TGTGCCAGCAGTTCCCCCCGGGACAGGGGGATAGATACGCAGTATTTT.

This clone was counted once. V and J are TRBV4-3 and TRBJ2-3; 8 positions match TRBD2. J was trimmed by 2 bases and V by 0 bases; bases with no gene match: 13. CDR1 and CDR2 (germline): LGHNA, YSLEER. This CDR3 region has 19 residues. The CDR3 nucleotides are TGCGCCAGCAGCCAAGATCCCCCGCGGACGGGAGGGGACACAGATACGCAGTATTTT. It specifies CASSQDPPRTGGDTDTQYF.

This clone was seen a handful of times. The chain couples TRBV27 to TRBJ1-3; D unresolved. This CDR3 region has 15 residues. Germline V gives CDR1 MNHEY, CDR2 SMNVEV (reference sequence). The V end was cut by 9 bases, the J end by 4 bases, with 19 bases between. The CDR3 DNA sequence: TGTGCCAGACCACCCATAGAGTCCCCCGGAAACACCATATATTTT. Amino acids: CARPPIESPGNTIYF.

The V gene is TRBV7-8, the J gene TRBJ1-2; 9 nucleotides agree with TRBD1. The germline V gene has CDR1 SGHVS and CDR2 FQNEAQ. The length of the CDR3 is 14 residues. The V gene end was trimmed by 4 bases and the J gene end by 4 bases; junction bases not matched to a gene: 4. The DNA for the CDR3 is TGTGCCAGCAGCTCCGGACAGGGGACCTATGGCTACACCTTC. It codes for CASSSGQGTYGYTF.

The sample holds a few counts of this clone. The rearrangement links TRBV20-1 to TRBJ1-6; D is possibly TRBD1 (6 bases). Trimming took 3 bases from V and 9 from J, leaving 18 bases between them. This CDR3 spans 15 amino acids. The germline V gene has CDR1 DFQATT and CDR2 SNEGSKA (reference sequence). The CDR3 sequence is CSASRDGGPGSPLHF. For the CDR3, the DNA is TGCAGTGCTAGTAGGGACGGGGGGCCAGGTTCACCCCTCCACTTT.

This clone was counted only a few times. The V and J genes are TRBV6-5 and TRBJ1-2, with 8 bases fitting TRBD1. Germline V gene sequence: CDR1 MNHEY, CDR2 SVGAGI. This CDR3 contains 15 residues. Unmatched junction bases numbered 6, after V lost 2 bases and J lost 4 bases. CDR3 nucleotides: TGTGCCAGCAGTTACACAGGGGGTGATCTCTATGGCTACACCTTC. It yields the protein CASSYTGGDLYGYTF.

The rearrangement uses TRBV6-6 and TRBJ2-5, with TRBD1 matching 7 bases. Germline-derived CDR1 and CDR2 are MNHNY and SVGAGI (reference sequence). This CDR3 has 13 amino acids. J was trimmed by 5 bases and V by 8 bases; bases with no gene match: 8. In nucleotides, the CDR3 is TGTGCCAGCCAGGCGACAGGGCGCGAGACCCAGTACTTC. It yields the protein CASQATGRETQYF.

CDR3 bases: TGTGCCACCACGGGATTCTCTGGAAACACCATATATTTT. As protein: CATTGFSGNTIYF. This sequence joins TRBV12-3 or TRBV12-4 and TRBJ1-3; D gene uncertain. The V end was cut by 10 bases, the J end by 0 bases, with 10 bases between. This CDR3 contains 13 residues.

To note about this clone: Its ends do not fully match the called genes, so a read error is possible. J is TRBJ2-3 and V is TRBV7-7, with 12 bases that match TRBD2. The CDR3 covers 16 residues. Germline V gene sequence: CDR1 SSHAT, CDR2 FNYEAQ (reference sequence). The CDR3 region has the DNA TGTGCTAGCAGCTCCGGACTAGCGGGGTCCTCAGATACGCAGTATTTT. It translates to CASSSGLAGSSDTQYF. The full variable domain, completed using reference TRBV7-7 and TRBJ2-3, is GAGVSQSPRYKVTKRGQDVTLRCDPISSHATLYWYQQALGQGPEFLTYFNYEAQPDKSGLPSDRFSAERPEGSISTLTIQRTEQRDSAMYRCASSSGLAGSSDTQYFGPGTRLTVL.